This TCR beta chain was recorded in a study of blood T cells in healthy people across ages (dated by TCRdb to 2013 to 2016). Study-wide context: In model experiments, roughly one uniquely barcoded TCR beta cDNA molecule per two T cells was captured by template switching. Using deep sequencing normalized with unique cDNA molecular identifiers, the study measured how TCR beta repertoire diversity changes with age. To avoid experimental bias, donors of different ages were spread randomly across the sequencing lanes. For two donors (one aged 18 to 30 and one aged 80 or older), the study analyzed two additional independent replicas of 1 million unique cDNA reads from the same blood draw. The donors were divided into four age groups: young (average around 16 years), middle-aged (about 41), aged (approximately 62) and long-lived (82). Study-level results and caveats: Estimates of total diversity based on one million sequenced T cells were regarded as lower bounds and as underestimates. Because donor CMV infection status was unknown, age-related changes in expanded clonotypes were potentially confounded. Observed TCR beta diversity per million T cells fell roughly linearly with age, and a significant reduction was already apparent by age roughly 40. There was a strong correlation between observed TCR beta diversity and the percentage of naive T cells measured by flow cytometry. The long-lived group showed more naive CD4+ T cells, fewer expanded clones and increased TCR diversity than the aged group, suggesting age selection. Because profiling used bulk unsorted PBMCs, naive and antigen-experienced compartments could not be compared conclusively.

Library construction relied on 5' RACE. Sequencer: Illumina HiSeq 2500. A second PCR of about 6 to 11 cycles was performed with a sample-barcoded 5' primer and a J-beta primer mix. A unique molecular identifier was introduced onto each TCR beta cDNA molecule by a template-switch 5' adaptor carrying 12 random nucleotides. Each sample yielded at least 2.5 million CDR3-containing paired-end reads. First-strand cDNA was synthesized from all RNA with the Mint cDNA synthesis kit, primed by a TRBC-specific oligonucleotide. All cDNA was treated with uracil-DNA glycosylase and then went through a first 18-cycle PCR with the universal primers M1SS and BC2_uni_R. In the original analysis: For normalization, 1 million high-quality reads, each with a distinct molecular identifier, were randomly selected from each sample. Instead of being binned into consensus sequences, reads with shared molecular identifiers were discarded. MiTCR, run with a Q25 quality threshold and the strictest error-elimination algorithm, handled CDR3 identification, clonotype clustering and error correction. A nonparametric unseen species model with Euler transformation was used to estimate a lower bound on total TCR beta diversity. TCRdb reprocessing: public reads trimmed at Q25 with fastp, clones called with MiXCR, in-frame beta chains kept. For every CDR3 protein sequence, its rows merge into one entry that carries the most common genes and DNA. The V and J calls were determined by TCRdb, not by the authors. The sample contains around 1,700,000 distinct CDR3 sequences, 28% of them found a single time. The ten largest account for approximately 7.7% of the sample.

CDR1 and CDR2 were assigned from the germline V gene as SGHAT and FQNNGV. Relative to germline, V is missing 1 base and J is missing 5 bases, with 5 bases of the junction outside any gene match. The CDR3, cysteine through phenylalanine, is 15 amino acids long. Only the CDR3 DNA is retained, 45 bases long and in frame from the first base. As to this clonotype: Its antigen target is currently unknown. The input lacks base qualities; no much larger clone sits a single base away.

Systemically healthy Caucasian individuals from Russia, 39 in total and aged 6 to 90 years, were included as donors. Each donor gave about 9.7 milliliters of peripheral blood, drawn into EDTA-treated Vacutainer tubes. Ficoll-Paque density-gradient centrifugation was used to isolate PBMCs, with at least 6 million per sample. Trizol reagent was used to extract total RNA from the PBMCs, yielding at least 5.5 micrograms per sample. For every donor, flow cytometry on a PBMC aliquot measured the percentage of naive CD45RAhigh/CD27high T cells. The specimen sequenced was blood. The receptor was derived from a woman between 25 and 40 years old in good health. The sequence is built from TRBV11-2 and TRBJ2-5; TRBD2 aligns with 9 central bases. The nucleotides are TGTGCCAGCAGCTTAGTCGGTAGCGGGGGCGAGACCCAGTACTTC. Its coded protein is CASSLVGSGGETQYF.